The next 14 T cell receptor beta chains were all read from a single sample in a study of shared T cell receptors in the human thymus. TCRdb's table, derived via immunoSEQ multiplex PCR, lists solely in-frame clones and lacks some. This sample has hundreds of thousands of clones, with just under 95% found just once. The sample taken for sequencing was thymocytes. The receptor source for this set is a human donor.

The gene calls are TRBV9 and TRBJ2-7; possible D gene TRBD2, 6 bases. This CDR3 comprises 13 residues. Germline CDR1 reads SGDLS; CDR2 reads YYNGEE. Deletions cut 7 bases from V and 3 bases from J, with 14 bases between. The CDR3: CASGRDLLYEQYF. CDR3 sequence (DNA): TGTGCCAGCGGCCGGGACTTACTCTACGAGCAGTACTTC.

This clone was observed once. The V and J genes are TRBV5-1 and TRBJ2-3, with 12 bases lining up with TRBD2. With V trimmed by 4 bases and J by 3 bases, 3 bases remained unmatched. The germline V gene has CDR1 SGHRS and CDR2 YFSETQ. The CDR3 runs 15 residues. The CDR3 reads CASSLLAGGTDTQYF. CDR3 coding DNA: TGCGCCAGCAGCCTCCTAGCGGGAGGGACAGATACGCAGTATTTT. The complete variable domain, with remaining parts taken from reference TRBV5-1 and TRBJ2-3, reads KAGVTQTPRYLIKTRGQQVTLSCSPISGHRSVSWYQQTPGQGLQFLFEYFSETQRNKGNFPGRFSGRQFSNSRSEMNVSTLELGDSALYLCASSLLAGGTDTQYFGPGTRLTVL.

The CDR3 nucleotides read TGTGCCAGCAGTTTTGGCCCCCTATCGCGGGGCGGAACTAATGAAAAACTGTTTTTT. As protein: CASSFGPLSRGGTNEKLFF. The J gene is TRBJ1-4, the V gene TRBV28; perhaps TRBD1 as D (5 bases). The CDR3 sequence is 19 residues long. Trimming left V 3 bases short and J 1 base short, with 21 bases between. From germline, CDR1 is MDHEN and CDR2 SYDVKM.

With respect to this clone: Compared with germline, one end of the junction differs, possibly owing to a read error. The V gene is TRBV7-7, the J gene TRBJ2-1; 11 positions match TRBD2. The CDR3 consists of 15 residues. Per germline, CDR1 SSHAT and CDR2 FNYEAQ (reference sequence). DNA of the CDR3: TGTGCTAGCAGCTTTGGACTAGCGGGCCTCAATGAGCAGTTCTTC. The encoded protein is CASSFGLAGLNEQFF.

This chain links TRBV5-6 with TRBJ1-3; D ambiguous. Trimming left V 1 base short and J 1 base short, with 12 bases between. This CDR3 has 16 amino acids. Per the germline V gene, CDR1 is SGHDT and CDR2 is YYEEEE. This CDR3 reads CASSLKTVESGNTIYF. CDR3 coding DNA: TGTGCCAGCAGCTTGAAAACGGTGGAATCTGGAAACACCATATATTTT.

J is TRBJ1-2 and V is TRBV19, with a possible D match to TRBD1 (5 bases). The CDR3 length is 17 residues. Trimming shortened V by 7 bases and J by 0 bases, and 21 bases separated the two germline ends. Per the germline V gene, CDR1 is LNHDA and CDR2 is SQIVND (reference sequence). In nucleotides, the CDR3 is TGTGCCAGTACCCCCGTACCTCAGGGCCAAGCTAACTATGGCTACACCTTC. This translates into CASTPVPQGQANYGYTF.

V gene TRBV7-7 combines with J gene TRBJ1-4; 9 bases map to TRBD1. V lost 4 bases and J lost 8; bases outside the gene matches: 8. The CDR3 runs 15 residues. CDR1 and CDR2 from the germline V gene are SSHAT and FNYEAQ (reference sequence). CDR3 loop: CASSSPGQGGEKLFF. The CDR3 DNA sequence: TGTGCCAGCAGCTCACCGGGACAGGGAGGCGAAAAACTGTTTTTT. Full variable domain (rest looked up from reference TRBV7-7 and TRBJ1-4): GAGVSQSPRYKVTKRGQDVTLRCDPISSHATLYWYQQALGQGPEFLTYFNYEAQPDKSGLPSDRFSAERPEGSISTLTIQRTEQRDSAMYRCASSSPGQGGEKLFFGSGTQLSVL.

The chain is built from TRBV15 and TRBJ2-2; D ambiguous. Germline V lookup: CDR1 LNHNV, CDR2 YYDKDF (reference sequence). V was pared by 3 bases and J by 6 bases, with 17 bases between. The CDR3 totals 16 residues. The DNA of the CDR3 is TGTGCCACCAGCAGCGATGACCCTCTGGGTGCCGGGGAGCTGTTTTTT. Protein: CATSSDDPLGAGELFF. Together with reference TRBV15 and TRBJ2-2, the CDR3 gives the full variable domain: DAMVIQNPRYQVTQFGKPVTLSCSQTLNHNVMYWYQQKSSQAPKLLFHYYDKDFNNEADTPDNFQSRRPNTSFCFLDIRSPGLGDTAMYLCATSSDDPLGAGELFFGEGSRLTVL.

The rearrangement uses TRBV11-3 and TRBJ2-5; 7 nucleotides agree with TRBD2. V lost 0 bases, J lost 5 bases, and 6 bases stayed unmatched. Germline V gives CDR1 SGHNT, CDR2 YENEEA. The CDR3 consists of 15 residues. CDR3 protein: CASSLEGGSWETQYF. The CDR3 DNA is TGTGCCAGCAGCTTAGAAGGCGGGAGTTGGGAGACCCAGTACTTC.

This chain uses TRBV19 with TRBJ2-3; 8 positions agree with TRBD2. The junction had 14 bases not matched to a gene; V was cut back by 10 bases and J by 2 bases. In germline, CDR1 is LNHDA, CDR2 SQIVND (reference sequence). The CDR3 sequence is 16 residues long. CDR3 amino acids: CATTPRLAGFTDTQYF. The CDR3 DNA is TGTGCCACCACCCCGAGGCTAGCGGGCTTCACAGATACGCAGTATTTT.

V usage is TRBV5-4 and J usage is TRBJ2-3, with D maybe TRBD1 (5 bases). Germline values: CDR1 SGHNT, CDR2 YYREEE (reference sequence). Trimming shortened V by 2 bases and J by 2 bases, and 18 bases separated the two germline ends. This CDR3 is 17 amino acids long. Here the CDR3 DNA reads TGTGCCAGCAGCTTTAGCATAGAAGGGGCTGTCACAGATACGCAGTATTTT. Translation: CASSFSIEGAVTDTQYF.

The chain couples TRBV7-2 to TRBJ2-6; possible D gene TRBD1, 5 bases. CDR3 length: 19 amino acids. V was trimmed by 0 bases and J by 0 bases, leaving 15 bases between them. Per germline, CDR1 SGHTA and CDR2 FQGNSA. CDR3 bases: TGTGCCAGCAGCTTAGCGCTGACAGTCCCAACCTCTGGGGCCAACGTCCTGACTTTC. As protein: CASSLALTVPTSGANVLTF.

Concerning this clone itself: Other DNA sequences in this specimen translate into the identical CDR3. The chain employs TRBV4-1 and TRBJ2-7; 8 nucleotides align to TRBD2. CDR1 MGHRA and CDR2 YSYEKL come from the germline V gene. There are 16 residues in the CDR3. J was trimmed by 1 base and V by 1 base; bases with no gene match: 6. In DNA, the CDR3 is TGCGCCAGCAGCCAAGGTGGGACTAGTGGGTCCTACGAGCAGTACTTC. Protein: CASSQGGTSGSYEQYF.

The chain links TRBV30 to TRBJ2-3; TRBD2 is a possible D gene (6 bases). Trimming removed 0 bases at V and 0 bases at J, with 16 bases between. Per germline, CDR1 GTSNPN and CDR2 SVGIG (reference sequence). The CDR3 sequence is 17 residues long. CDR3 region: CAWSVLAGRGSTDTQYF. In DNA form, the CDR3 reads TGTGCCTGGAGTGTACTTGCTGGGCGGGGAAGCACAGATACGCAGTATTTT.